This TCR beta chain derives from a study of shared clonotypes between healthy human individuals. This clone was counted once. Its antigen is still unknown. Study-level findings and limits: Across a handful of donors, naive CD4 shared roughly 5.2%, naive CD8 around 3.5%, memory CD4 2% to 2.5%, memory CD8 under 0.5%.

Assay used: immunoSEQ multiplex PCR; TCRdb lists only in-frame clones, some missing. The sample carries millions of clones, over 85% recorded once. CDR1 and CDR2 from the germline V gene are SGHTA and FQGNSA. This CDR3 is built from 15 residues. V dropped 6 bases and J dropped 7; count of bases not matched to a gene: 10. The chain is built from TRBV7-2 and TRBJ2-1, with 9 nucleotides matching TRBD1. Sequencing was performed on naive CD4+ T cells sorted from blood. Subset defined: CD45RA+ positively selected. The sequence was obtained from a man aged 18 to 35 in good health. The CDR3: CASRPPGQGQNEQFF. In nucleotides, the CDR3 is TGTGCCAGCAGGCCCCCGGGACAGGGCCAAAATGAGCAGTTCTTC.